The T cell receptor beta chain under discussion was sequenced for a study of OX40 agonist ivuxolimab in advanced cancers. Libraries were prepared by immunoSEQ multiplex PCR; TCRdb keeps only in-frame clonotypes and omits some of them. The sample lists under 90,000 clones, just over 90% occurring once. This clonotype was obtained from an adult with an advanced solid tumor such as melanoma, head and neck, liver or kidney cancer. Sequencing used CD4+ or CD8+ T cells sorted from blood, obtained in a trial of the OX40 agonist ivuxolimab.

Here the CDR3 reads CASSYSAWGETEAFF. CDR3 DNA: TGTGCCAGCAGTTACTCTGCCTGGGGAGAAACTGAAGCTTTCTTT. This rearrangement joins TRBV6-5 to TRBJ1-1, with D uncertain. This CDR3 has 15 residues. The V end was cut by 0 bases, the J end by 5 bases, with 13 bases between. Germline V gene lookup returns CDR1 MNHEY and CDR2 SVGAGI.